This entry concerns a single TCR beta chain. Alongside a J-beta primer mix, a sample-barcoded 5' primer served in a second PCR lasting about 7 to 11 cycles. One entry per CDR3 protein, called by TCRdb with MiXCR from the 5' RACE reads. The sample consists of 350,000 to 450,000 distinct CDR3 sequences, approximately 47% of them appearing once. These data belong to a study of blood T cells in healthy people across ages. V dropped 8 bases and J dropped 0; count of bases not matched to a gene: 3. The germline V gene has CDR1 SGHTA and CDR2 FQGNSA. The CDR3 length is 16 residues. The source of this sequence is a man in his fifties or sixties in good health. The sequenced material came from blood. V gene TRBV7-2 combines with J gene TRBJ2-6, with TRBD2 matching 11 bases. The DNA for the CDR3 is TGTGCCAGCGGACTAGCGGGCAGCTCTGGGGCCAACGTCCTGACTTTC. This encodes CASGLAGSSGANVLTF.